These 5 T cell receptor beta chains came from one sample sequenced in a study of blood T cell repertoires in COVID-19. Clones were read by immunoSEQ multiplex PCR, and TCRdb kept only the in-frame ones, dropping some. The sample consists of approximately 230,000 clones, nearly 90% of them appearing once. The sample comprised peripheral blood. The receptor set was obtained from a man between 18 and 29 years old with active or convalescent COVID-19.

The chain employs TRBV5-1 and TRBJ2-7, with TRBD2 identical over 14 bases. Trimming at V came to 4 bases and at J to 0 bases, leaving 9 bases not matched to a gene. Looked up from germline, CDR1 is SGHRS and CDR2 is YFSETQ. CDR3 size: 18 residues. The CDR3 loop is CASSHGLAGGPTSYEQYF. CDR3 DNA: TGCGCCAGCAGCCACGGACTAGCGGGGGGCCCTACCTCCTACGAGCAGTACTTC.

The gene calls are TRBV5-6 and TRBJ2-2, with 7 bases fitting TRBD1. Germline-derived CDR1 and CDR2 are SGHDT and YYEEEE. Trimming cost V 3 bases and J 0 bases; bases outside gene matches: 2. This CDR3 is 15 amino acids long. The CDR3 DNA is TGTGCCAGCAGCTACGGACAGGCGAACACCGGGGAGCTGTTTTTT. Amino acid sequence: CASSYGQANTGELFF.

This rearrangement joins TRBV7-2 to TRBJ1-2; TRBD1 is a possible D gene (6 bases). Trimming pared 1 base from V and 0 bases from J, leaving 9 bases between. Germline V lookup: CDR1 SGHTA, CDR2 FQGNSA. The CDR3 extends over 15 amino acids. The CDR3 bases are TGTGCCAGCAGCTTAGGGACAGCTCCTAACTATGGCTACACCTTC. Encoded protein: CASSLGTAPNYGYTF. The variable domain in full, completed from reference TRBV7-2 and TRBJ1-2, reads GAGVSQSPSNKVTEKGKDVELRCDPISGHTALYWYRQSLGQGLEFLIYFQGNSAPDKSGLPSDRFSAERTGGSVSTLTIQRTQQEDSAVYLCASSLGTAPNYGYTFGSGTRLTVV.

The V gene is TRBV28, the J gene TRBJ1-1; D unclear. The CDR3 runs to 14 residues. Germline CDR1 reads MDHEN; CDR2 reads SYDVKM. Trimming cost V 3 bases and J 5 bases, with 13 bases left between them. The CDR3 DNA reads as TGTGCCAGCAGTTTCCTTAGTGGTGAAACTGAAGCTTTCTTT. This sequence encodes CASSFLSGETEAFF.

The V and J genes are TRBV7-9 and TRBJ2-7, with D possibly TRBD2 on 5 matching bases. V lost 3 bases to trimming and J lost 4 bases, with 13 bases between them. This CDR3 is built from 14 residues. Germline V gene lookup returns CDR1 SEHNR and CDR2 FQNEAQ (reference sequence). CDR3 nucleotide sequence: TGTGCCAGCAGCTTCAACCTAGCCAAATACGAGCAGTACTTC. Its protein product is CASSFNLAKYEQYF.